A single T cell receptor beta chain is shown here with its context. This clonotype was seen at least ten times. What this receptor recognizes is not known. Nothing much larger sits one base from this clone, and base qualities are not available. This sample is drawn from a study of T-cell reconstitution after alpha-beta-depleted transplantation in children (dated by TCRdb to about 2016). Study-wide context: T-cell immune reconstitution after TCRalphabeta/CD19-depleted allogeneic hematopoietic cell transplantation in children was quantitatively tracked in the study by means of TCR repertoire profiling.

Study-level results and caveats: In some patients, high TCRbeta diversity at day 60 was attributed to recipient T cells and intrathymic progenitors that had survived conditioning. About two months after transplant, the apparently early recovery of alphabetaT-cell counts reportedly depended on just several hundred clones that had expanded rapidly and came from non-depleted graft cells. Over subsequent months, a decline in hyperexpanded clone frequencies was noted, and after one year, T-cell counts and TCRbeta diversity were mostly ascribed to newly produced T cells.

In light of the paper, this sample's treatment or condition label describes: allogeneic hematopoietic cell transplantation with graft depleted of TCRalphabeta T cells and CD19 B cells. TCRalphabeta/CD19-depleted allogeneic hematopoietic cell grafts were given to the transplant recipients, all of whom were children. Trimming removed 4 bases from V and 7 bases from J, leaving 17 bases between the germline ends. The CDR3 contains 15 residues, cysteine and phenylalanine counted. Only the CDR3 DNA stays, 45 bases, in frame from base 1. As encoded in the germline V gene, CDR1 is KGHSH while CDR2 is LQKENI. The protocol used for the library was PCR. For sequencing, an Illumina HiSeq 2500 was employed. To normalize quantification of the TCRbeta repertoire, the TCR libraries were built with molecular barcoding that relied on unique molecular identifiers. TCRdb reprocessing: public reads trimmed at Q25 with fastp, clones called with MiXCR, in-frame beta chains kept. CDR3 protein duplicates are merged, each entry listing the most common genes and DNA. The sample table shows tens of thousands of distinct CDR3 sequences, and over 5% are seen once. The ten top clones hold roughly 7% of the sample.

This receptor was taken from a male patient between 5 and 17 years old who had a stem cell transplant for acute myeloid leukemia, so the T cells may come from the graft donor. This chain is built from TRBV18 and TRBJ2-4; tentative D gene TRBD2, with 6 bases matching. The sequences come from PBMCs, mostly from graft donor cells, collected 180 days after TCRalphabeta/CD19-depleted stem cell transplant. The CDR3 protein sequence reads: CASSLRLGKGNIQYF. The nucleotides are TGTGCCAGCTCACTTCGACTAGGAAAAGGGAACATTCAGTACTTC.